These 24 T cell receptor beta chains originate from one sample sequenced in a study of T cells in Graves' hyperthyroidism and ophthalmopathy. RNA transcripts yielded amplified TCR beta CDR3 regions. The TCR CDR3 was amplified in a first-round RT-PCR using the HTBI primer set. TCRdb processed the multiplex PCR reads anew with MiXCR; each CDR3 protein has one entry. The data show 550,000 to 700,000 distinct CDR3 sequences, with 40% to 55% seen just once and roughly 19% held by the top ten. Sequenced material: peripheral blood or thyroid tissue (not recorded which). The receptor set was obtained from an adult woman with Graves' disease, either hyperthyroidism or ophthalmopathy (not recorded which).

The chain uses TRBV3-1 and TRBJ1-1; D is uncertain. The CDR3 is made up of 11 amino acids. V was cut by 4 bases and J by 10 bases, with 10 bases left in between. CDR1 is LGHDT and CDR2 is YNNKEL in the germline V gene (reference sequence). DNA of the CDR3: TGTGCCAGCAGCCGGGGAAATGGAGCTTTCTTT. Amino acid sequence: CASSRGNGAFF.

This chain connects TRBV10-3 to TRBJ1-5; D may be TRBD1 (5 bases). The CDR3 consists of 13 residues. V was shortened by 3 bases and J by 4 bases, with 7 bases between the two germline ends. CDR1 ENHRY and CDR2 SYGVKD come from the germline V gene. CDR3 in DNA: TGTGCCATCAGTGACGGGGCAAATCAGCCCCAGCATTTT. Amino acids: CAISDGANQPQHF.

The chain couples TRBV7-9 to TRBJ2-7; TRBD1 agrees at 10 bases. Germline assignment: CDR1 SEHNR and CDR2 FQNEAQ (reference sequence). The CDR3 sequence is 14 residues long. J lost 6 bases, V lost 6 bases, and 8 bases had no gene match. The CDR3 DNA reads as TGTGCCAGCAGACCCGGGACAGGGGCGCTCGAGCAGTACTTC. Residues: CASRPGTGALEQYF.

The chain is built from TRBV2 and TRBJ1-2, with D hard to call. In germline, CDR1 is SNHLY, CDR2 FYNNEI. This CDR3 is 11 amino acids long. Trimming took 4 bases from V and 6 from J, leaving 6 bases between them. This chain's CDR3 is CASSAGNGYTF. As DNA, the CDR3 is TGTGCCAGCAGTGCGGGGAATGGCTACACCTTC.

The V and J genes are TRBV7-2 and TRBJ1-2; 7 positions match TRBD1. Trimming at V came to 5 bases and at J to 7 bases, leaving 10 bases not matched to a gene. Germline-derived CDR1 and CDR2 are SGHTA and FQGNSA. The CDR3 loop spans 14 amino acids. This chain's CDR3 is CASSHPLTGSGYTF. As DNA, the CDR3 is TGTGCCAGCAGCCACCCATTGACAGGGAGTGGCTACACCTTC.

Many counts were recorded for this clonotype. The V gene is TRBV13, the J gene TRBJ2-7, with D possibly called TRBD1 or TRBD2 (5 bases each). CDR1 is PRHDT and CDR2 is FYEKMQ in the germline V gene (reference sequence). CDR3 length equals 15 residues. Deletions cut 6 bases from V and 5 bases from J, with 20 bases between. CDR3 DNA: TGTGCCAGCAGGGTGGGGGTTTTGGCAGGGCACGAGCAGTACTTC. Amino acid sequence: CASRVGVLAGHEQYF.

This clonotype was observed at least ten times. The J gene is TRBJ2-5, the V gene TRBV5-1; TRBD2 agrees at 9 bases. This CDR3 has 12 amino acids. Germline trimming cut 7 bases from V and 4 bases from J; bases unmatched to any gene: 2. Looked up from germline, CDR1 is SGHRS and CDR2 is YFSETQ. The CDR3 bases are TGCGCCAGCCGAGCGGGAGGAGAGACCCAGTACTTC. This encodes CASRAGGETQYF.

This clonotype was picked up a small number of times. The chain is built from TRBV4-2 and TRBJ2-2, with D uncertain. CDR3 size: 18 residues. Trimming shortened V by 0 bases and J by 4 bases, and 18 bases separated the two germline ends. Germline values: CDR1 LGHNA, CDR2 YNFKEQ. The DNA of the CDR3 is TGTGCCAGCAGCCAAGACTCCCTGATGGGTTCGATCACCGGGGAGCTGTTTTTT. It specifies CASSQDSLMGSITGELFF.

This clonotype was found once. A read error may produce the germline difference seen at one junction end. The V and J genes are TRBV10-2 and TRBJ2-7; the match to TRBD1 covers 7 bases. Germline V gene sequence: CDR1 WSHSY, CDR2 SAAADI. This CDR3 has 15 residues. CDR3: CASSESTGIPYEQCF. CDR3 nucleotides: TGCGCCAGCAGTGAGTCGACAGGGATCCCCTACGAGCAGTGCTTC.

V and J are TRBV12-3 or TRBV12-4 and TRBJ1-1; a possible D gene is TRBD1 (6 bases). CDR3 length: 15 residues. V was cut by 5 bases and J by 1 base, with 14 bases left in between. This CDR3 reads CASSTQTGANTEAFF. The CDR3 DNA follows: TGTGCCAGCAGTACCCAGACAGGAGCGAACACTGAAGCTTTCTTT.

This clonotype was counted at least ten times. This chain joins TRBV11-2 and TRBJ2-2; possibly TRBD1 for D (6 bases). The V end lost 2 bases, the J end lost 3 bases, and 13 bases lay between the germline ends. This CDR3 spans 16 amino acids. Germline V gene lookup returns CDR1 SGHAT and CDR2 FQNNGV. The CDR3: CASSLRGHVDTGELFF. As DNA, the CDR3 is TGTGCCAGCAGCTTACGGGGACACGTAGACACCGGGGAGCTGTTTTTT.

V is TRBV5-1 and J is TRBJ2-7; tentative D call: TRBD2 (6 bases). The CDR3 contains 15 residues. In germline, CDR1 is SGHRS, CDR2 YFSETQ. Trimming removed 2 bases from V and 0 bases from J, with 12 bases in between. The CDR3 sequence is CASSFWEALSYEQYF. CDR3 nucleotide sequence: TGCGCCAGCAGCTTTTGGGAGGCCCTCTCCTACGAGCAGTACTTC.

V gene TRBV10-2 combines with J gene TRBJ1-4; D gene uncertain. Deletions cut 8 bases from V and 5 bases from J, with 12 bases between. This CDR3 has 13 residues. From germline, CDR1 is WSHSY and CDR2 SAAADI. CDR3: CASQDGSNEKLFF. Here the CDR3 DNA reads TGCGCCAGCCAGGACGGATCCAATGAAAAACTGTTTTTT.

The chain recombines TRBV6-1 with TRBJ1-1; 7 bases align to TRBD1. J was trimmed by 9 bases and V by 6 bases; bases with no gene match: 7. In germline, CDR1 is MNHNS, CDR2 SASEGT. The CDR3 runs 12 residues. The CDR3 is CASSPGTVKAFF. CDR3 sequence (DNA): TGTGCCAGCAGCCCCGGGACAGTTAAAGCTTTCTTT.

This clonotype appeared many times. The rearrangement links TRBV27 to TRBJ2-5; 9 positions match TRBD2. Germline V lookup: CDR1 MNHEY, CDR2 SMNVEV (reference sequence). V shed 2 bases and J 5 bases; nucleotides not matched to a gene: 6. The CDR3 is made up of 15 amino acids. The CDR3: CASSLSSGRSETQYF. For the CDR3, the DNA is TGTGCCAGCAGTTTAAGTAGCGGGAGAAGCGAGACCCAGTACTTC.

The sample holds many counts of this clonotype. V is TRBV7-8 and J is TRBJ2-6; TRBD1 or TRBD2 may be the D gene (6 bases each). The germline V and J ends were trimmed by 2 bases and 4 bases, with 9 bases remaining between them. In germline, CDR1 is SGHVS, CDR2 FQNEAQ. The CDR3 is 15 amino acids. The CDR3 is CASSLRGTGANVLTF. Written as DNA, the CDR3 is TGTGCCAGCAGCTTACGGGGGACAGGGGCCAACGTCCTGACTTTC.

CDR3 sequence (DNA): TGTGCCATCAGTGGAGACGGGTGGAATTCACCCCTCCACTTT. Protein: CAISGDGWNSPLHF. The chain carries TRBV10-3 and TRBJ1-6; the D is unclear. Trimming cost V 4 bases and J 7 bases, with 11 bases left between them. CDR1 and CDR2 (germline): ENHRY, SYGVKD. The CDR3 is made up of 14 amino acids.

The chain links TRBV6-1 to TRBJ2-6; D remains unclear. Trimming cost V 6 bases and J 2 bases, with 14 bases left between them. The CDR3 is made up of 16 amino acids. Germline V gene lookup returns CDR1 MNHNS and CDR2 SASEGT. CDR3 sequence: CASRGWAWAGANVLTF. For the CDR3, the DNA is TGTGCCAGCAGGGGTTGGGCCTGGGCTGGGGCCAACGTCCTGACTTTC.

The chain uses TRBV29-1 and TRBJ2-7; 9 bases are shared with TRBD2. Germline V gene data show CDR1 as SQVTM and CDR2 as ANQGSEA. Trimming at V came to 2 bases and at J to 5 bases, leaving 4 bases not matched to a gene. The CDR3 runs 13 residues. The CDR3 coding sequence is TGCAGCGTTGAAAGGCTAGCGGGAAACGAGCAGTACTTC. Translation: CSVERLAGNEQYF.

Comments on this clonotype: At one of its ends the junction is not consistent with the germline gene, which may arise from a read error. The V and J genes are TRBV5-6 and TRBJ1-3; 7 positions agree with TRBD1. CDR1 is SGHDT and CDR2 is YYEEEE in the germline V gene. The CDR3 has 16 residues. The chain's CDR3 is CASNLGQPRSGNTIYF. The CDR3 nucleotides read TGTGCCAGCAACTTGGGACAGCCCCGCTCTGGAAACACCATATATTTT.

The DNA for the CDR3 is TGCGCCAGCCGTAAACAGGGCAGTCAGCCCCAGCATTTT. Translation gives CASRKQGSQPQHF. The rearrangement joins TRBV5-1 to TRBJ1-5, with D perhaps matching TRBD1 (6 bases). Germline values: CDR1 SGHRS, CDR2 YFSETQ. Trimming removed 7 bases at V and 6 bases at J, with 14 bases between. The CDR3 has 13 amino acids.

In regard to this clonotype: A read error may explain this, as a much larger clone is one base away. Lacking the conserved final phenylalanine or tryptophan, this CDR3 likely reflects a read error. This chain joins TRBV9 and TRBJ2-6, with D perhaps matching TRBD1 (6 bases). Trimming stripped 4 bases from V and 0 bases from J, with 14 bases between. Germline CDR1 SGDLS, CDR2 YYNGEE. The CDR3 runs 17 residues. CDR3 sequence (DNA): TGTGCCAGCAGCCCGGACAGAGAGAGCTCTGGGGCCAACGTCCTGACTTCC. It yields the protein CASSPDRESSGANVLTS.

The chain uses TRBV7-7 and TRBJ2-2, with TRBD1 identical over 8 bases. V shed 5 bases and J 7 bases; nucleotides not matched to a gene: 6. The CDR3 totals 14 residues. Germline CDR1 and CDR2: SSHAT and FNYEAQ (reference sequence). CDR3 in DNA: TGTGCCAGCAGCAAAGACAGGGGTAGCGGGGAGCTGTTTTTT. It translates to CASSKDRGSGELFF.

A note on this clonotype: This sequence may be a read error, since a much larger clone differs from it by one base. Lacking the conserved final phenylalanine or tryptophan, this CDR3 likely reflects a read error. Because the CDR3's place on the DNA is in doubt, the DNA is left out and the CDR3 is given as listed by TCRdb. J is TRBJ1-1 and V is TRBV29-1. The CDR3 contains 12 residues when both ends are counted. The germline CDR1 and CDR2 sequences are SQVTM and ANQGSEA. The CDR3 loop is CSALTGNTEASS.